The 8 T cell receptor beta chains in this list originate from one sample, sequenced in a study of T-cell memory formation after mild COVID-19. TCRdb independently ran MiXCR on the 5' RACE reads; one entry per CDR3 protein. Here the sample spans roughly 610,000 distinct CDR3 sequences, approximately 15% being singletons. Sequencing was performed on PBMCs or a T cell subset sorted from them (not recorded which). The source is an adult woman who had mild COVID-19 (a few samples of this study predate the infection). Cell type and time point are not known.

This rearrangement joins TRBV12-3 or TRBV12-4 to TRBJ1-2; D gene uncertain. This CDR3 has 12 amino acids. V lost 2 bases and J 4 bases, leaving 5 bases between the germline ends. CDR3 sequence reads: CASSLNSYGYTF. CDR3 DNA sequence: TGTGCCAGCAGTTTAAATTCCTATGGCTACACCTTC.

This clonotype occurred many times. The J gene is TRBJ2-1, the V gene TRBV3-1; D not resolved. The length of the CDR3 is 12 residues. V lost 0 bases, J lost 3 bases, and 0 bases lay in between. CDR1 and CDR2 from the germline V gene are LGHDT and YNNKEL (reference sequence). The chain's CDR3 is CASSQDYNEQFF. The CDR3, as DNA: TGTGCCAGCAGCCAAGACTACAATGAGCAGTTCTTC.

The V and J genes are TRBV7-9 and TRBJ2-6; 9 bases line up with TRBD1. There are 18 residues in the CDR3. Germline trimming cut 5 bases from V and 0 bases from J; bases unmatched to any gene: 8. Germline CDR1 SEHNR, CDR2 FQNEAQ (reference sequence). Written as DNA, the CDR3 is TGTGCCAGCAGCCGCTGGGACAGGGTCTACTCTGGGGCCAACGTCCTGACTTTC. Amino acid sequence: CASSRWDRVYSGANVLTF.

The table lists this clonotype with many counts. One junction end does not reproduce the germline sequence, and a read error may be involved. V and J are TRBV7-3 and TRBJ2-1, with D perhaps matching TRBD2 (7 bases). Germline V CDR1 and CDR2: SGHTA, FQGTGA. This CDR3 is 14 amino acids long. The CDR3 loop reads CASSLGGPYNEQFF. Here the CDR3 DNA reads TGCGCCAGCAGCTTGGGGGGGCCCTACAATGAGCAGTTCTTC.

This clonotype has a handful of counts. The CDR3, as DNA: TGTGCCAGCAGTTTCGGCTCAGGGAACAATCAGCCCCAGCATTTT. Protein sequence: CASSFGSGNNQPQHF. V usage is TRBV27 and J usage is TRBJ1-5; a weak D match, TRBD1 (5 bases). The V gene's germline CDR1 is MNHEY and CDR2 SMNVEV (reference sequence). CDR3 size: 15 residues. V lost 3 bases, J lost 3 bases, and 12 bases lay in between.

This clonotype was picked up a small number of times. The genes are TRBV20-1 and TRBJ2-5, with TRBD2 identical over 8 bases. Trimming at V came to 4 bases and at J to 5 bases, leaving 9 bases not matched to a gene. The germline CDR1 and CDR2 sequences are DFQATT and SNEGSKA (reference sequence). The CDR3 loop spans 14 amino acids. In nucleotides, the CDR3 is TGCAGTGCTACCCCCGGGACTAGGCGGGAGACCCAGTACTTC. Its protein is CSATPGTRRETQYF.

This clonotype has more than one count but fewer than ten. The chain recombines TRBV20-1 with TRBJ2-1; 8 nucleotides line up with TRBD1. The CDR3 has 16 residues. V dropped 0 bases and J dropped 8; count of bases not matched to a gene: 12. Germline V gives CDR1 DFQATT, CDR2 SNEGSKA (reference sequence). The chain's CDR3 is CSARDLRTGNFDEQFF. DNA of the CDR3: TGCAGTGCTAGAGATCTTCGGACAGGGAATTTCGATGAGCAGTTCTTC.

The chain joins TRBV10-3 to TRBJ1-1, with 9 bases fitting TRBD1. CDR1 and CDR2 from the germline V gene are ENHRY and SYGVKD. Germline trimming cut 6 bases from V and 1 base from J; bases unmatched to any gene: 9. This CDR3 is built from 16 residues. The CDR3 spells CAISANRGRKNTEAFF. Here the CDR3 DNA reads TGTGCCATCAGCGCAAACAGGGGGCGAAAGAACACTGAAGCTTTCTTT.